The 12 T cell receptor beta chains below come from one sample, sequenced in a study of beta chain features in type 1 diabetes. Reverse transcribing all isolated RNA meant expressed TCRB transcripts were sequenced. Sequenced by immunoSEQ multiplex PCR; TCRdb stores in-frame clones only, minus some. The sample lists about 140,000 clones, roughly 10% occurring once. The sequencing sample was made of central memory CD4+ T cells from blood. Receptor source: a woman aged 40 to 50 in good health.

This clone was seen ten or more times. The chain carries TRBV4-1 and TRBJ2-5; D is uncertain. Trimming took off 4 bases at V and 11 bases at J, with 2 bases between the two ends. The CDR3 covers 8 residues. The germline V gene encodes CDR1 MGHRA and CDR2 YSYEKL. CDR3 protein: CASSPQYF. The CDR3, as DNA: TGCGCCAGCAGCCCACAGTACTTC.

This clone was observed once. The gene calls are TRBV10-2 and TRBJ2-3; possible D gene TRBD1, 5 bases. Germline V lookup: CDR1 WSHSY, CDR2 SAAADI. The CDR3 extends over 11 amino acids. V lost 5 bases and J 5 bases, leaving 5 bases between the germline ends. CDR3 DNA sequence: TGCGCCAGCAGTACAGGAGATACGCAGTATTTT. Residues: CASSTGDTQYF.

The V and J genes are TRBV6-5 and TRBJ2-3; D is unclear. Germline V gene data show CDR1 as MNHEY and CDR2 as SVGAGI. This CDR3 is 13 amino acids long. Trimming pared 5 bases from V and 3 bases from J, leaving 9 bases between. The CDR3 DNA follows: TGTGCCAGCAGTGCCCGAGAGACAGATACGCAGTATTTT. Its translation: CASSARETDTQYF.

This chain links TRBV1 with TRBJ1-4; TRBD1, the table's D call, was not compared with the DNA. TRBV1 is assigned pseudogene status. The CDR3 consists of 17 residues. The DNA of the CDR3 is TGCACCAGCAGCCAAGAATTCAGGGTTTCCCAAAATGAAAAACTGTTTTTT. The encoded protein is CTSSQEFRVSQNEKLFF.

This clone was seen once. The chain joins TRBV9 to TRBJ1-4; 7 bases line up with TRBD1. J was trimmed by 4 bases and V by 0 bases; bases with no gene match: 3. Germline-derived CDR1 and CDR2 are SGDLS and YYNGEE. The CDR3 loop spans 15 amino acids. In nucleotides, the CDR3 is TGTGCCAGCAGCGTAGGGACAGGATATAATGAAAAACTGTTTTTT. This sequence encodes CASSVGTGYNEKLFF.

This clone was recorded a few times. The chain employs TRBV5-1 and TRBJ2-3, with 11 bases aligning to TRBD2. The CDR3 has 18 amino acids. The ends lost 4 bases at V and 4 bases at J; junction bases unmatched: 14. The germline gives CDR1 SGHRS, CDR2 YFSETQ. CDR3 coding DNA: TGCGCCAGCAGCGGAGCTAGCGGGGGGCCCTCTGCCGCAGATACGCAGTATTTT. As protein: CASSGASGGPSAADTQYF.

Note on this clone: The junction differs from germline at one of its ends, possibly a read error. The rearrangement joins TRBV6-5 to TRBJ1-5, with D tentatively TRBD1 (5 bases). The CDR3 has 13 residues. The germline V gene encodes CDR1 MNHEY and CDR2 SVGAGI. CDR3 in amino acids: CAISDRENQPQHF. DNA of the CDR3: TGTGCCATCAGTGACAGAGAAAATCAGCCCCAGCATTTT.

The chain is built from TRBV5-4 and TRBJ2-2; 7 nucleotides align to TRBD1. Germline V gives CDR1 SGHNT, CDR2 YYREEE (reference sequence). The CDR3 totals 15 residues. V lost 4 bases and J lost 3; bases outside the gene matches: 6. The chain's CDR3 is CASSKTDRDTGELFF. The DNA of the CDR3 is TGTGCCAGCAGCAAGACCGACAGGGACACCGGGGAGCTGTTTTTT. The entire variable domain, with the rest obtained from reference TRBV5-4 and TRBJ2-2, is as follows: ETGVTQSPTHLIKTRGQQVTLRCSSQSGHNTVSWYQQALGQGPQFIFQYYREEENGRGNFPPRFSGLQFPNYSSELNVNALELDDSALYLCASSKTDRDTGELFFGEGSRLTVL.

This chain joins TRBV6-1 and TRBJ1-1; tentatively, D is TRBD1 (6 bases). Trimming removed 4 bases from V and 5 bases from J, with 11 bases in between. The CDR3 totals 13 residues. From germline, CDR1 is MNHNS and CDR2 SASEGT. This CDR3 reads CASSVTGLTEAFF. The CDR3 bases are TGTGCCAGCAGTGTAACAGGGTTGACTGAAGCTTTCTTT.

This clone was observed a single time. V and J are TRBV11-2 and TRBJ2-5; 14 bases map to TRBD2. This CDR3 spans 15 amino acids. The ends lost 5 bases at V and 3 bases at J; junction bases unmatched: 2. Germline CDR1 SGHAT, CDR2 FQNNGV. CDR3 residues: CASSQTSGGEETQYF. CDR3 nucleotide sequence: TGTGCCAGCAGCCAGACTAGCGGGGGGGAAGAGACCCAGTACTTC.

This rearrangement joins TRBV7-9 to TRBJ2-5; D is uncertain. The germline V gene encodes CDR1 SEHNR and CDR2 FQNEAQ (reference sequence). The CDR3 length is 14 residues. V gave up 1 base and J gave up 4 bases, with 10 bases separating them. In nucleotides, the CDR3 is TGTGCCAGCAGCTTAGTGGGCTACGGAGAGACCCAGTACTTC. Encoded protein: CASSLVGYGETQYF.

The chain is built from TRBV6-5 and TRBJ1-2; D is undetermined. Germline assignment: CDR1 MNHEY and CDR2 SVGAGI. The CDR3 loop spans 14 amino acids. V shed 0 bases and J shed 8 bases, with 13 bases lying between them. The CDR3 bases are TGTGCCAGCAGTTACTCGACGTCGGGAGGCGGCTACACCTTC. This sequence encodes CASSYSTSGGGYTF.